A selection of T cell receptor beta chains follows, all from one sample in a study of shared clonotypes between healthy human individuals. TCRdb's table, derived via immunoSEQ multiplex PCR, lists solely in-frame clones and lacks some. The data contain about 2.3 million clones, about 92% of them singletons. The sequencing input was naive CD4+ T cells from PBMCs. These receptors were obtained from a man younger than 30 in good health. Some clones in this sample may be carry-over from other donors' samples. Both conserved end residues are trimmed from each CDR3. D genes are given only for firm matches.

D	J	V	CDR3
NA	TRBJ1-2	TRBV30	AWSGGTAYGYT
TRBD1	TRBJ2-7	TRBV6-5	ASSYHFPGQGSEQY
NA	TRBJ2-5	TRBV1	TSSPKIETSGQETQY
TRBD1	TRBJ2-1	TRBV14	ASSGHRGYHEQF
NA	TRBJ1-3	TRBV7-9	ASSLEAYSGNTIY
NA	TRBJ1-1	TRBV4-2	ASSRETSRGMNTEAF
NA	TRBJ1-1	TRBV10-1	ASSTWGTLRTEAF
TRBD2	TRBJ2-1	TRBV14	ASSRSGLAGGLGNEQF
NA	TRBJ2-5	TRBV5-1	ASSLGDEEETQY
TRBD2	TRBJ2-1	TRBV5-1	ASSLALAGHYNEQF
TRBD2	TRBJ2-7	TRBV7-2	ASSFSGASGSYEQY
TRBD1	TRBJ1-4	TRBV5-1	ASGLGQGAEKLF
TRBD2	TRBJ2-7	TRBV15	ATSRRPGGTYEQY
NA	TRBJ2-6	TRBV6-5	ASRLYSGANVLT
NA	TRBJ2-3	TRBV6-4	ASSAELQGRVTDTQY
TRBD2	TRBJ2-3	TRBV4-1	ASSPLALPLAATDTQY
NA	TRBJ2-5	TRBV18	ASSPPLGSQETQY
TRBD2	TRBJ2-7	TRBV6-1	ASSVLAGGAREQY
TRBD2	TRBJ2-2	TRBV5-1	ASSLAAGGYTGELF
TRBD2	TRBJ2-3	TRBV30	AWSELTSGRRGTQY
TRBD1	TRBJ2-5	TRBV7-3	ASSTTGGEETQY